A selection of T cell receptor beta chains follows, all from one sample in a study of CD8 T cells in Susac syndrome. Using its own MiXCR run on the immunoSEQ multiplex PCR reads, TCRdb lists one record per CDR3 protein. Among some 110,000 distinct CDR3 sequences, roughly 93% were seen once, and the ten largest hold under 0.095%. The sample taken for sequencing was CD4+ T cells from PBMCs. The source of these receptors is a human donor with multiple sclerosis. Both conserved end residues are part of each CDR3. A D gene is named only where the DNA matches it firmly. Size values are once, few and many counts, or a class for expanded clones, and some rows have none.

TRBV12-3/TRBV12-4	TRBJ2-5	-	-	CASSRGGALRDQYF	TGTGCCAGCTCCAGAGGAGGGGCCCTAAGGGACCAGTACTTC
TRBV12-3/TRBV12-4	TRBJ2-5	-	-	CASTHMEGETQYF	TGTGCCAGCACTCATATGGAAGGGGAGACCCAGTACTTC
TRBV7-9	TRBJ2-2	-	-	CASSLSGGELFF	TGTGCCAGCAGCTTATCTGGTGGGGAGCTGTTTTTT
TRBV7-9	TRBJ2-1	-	-	CASSLVPTDEQFF	TGTGCCAGCAGCTTAGTCCCGACAGACGAGCAGTTCTTC
TRBV20-1	TRBJ1-4	-	TRBD1	CSAFRGEKLFF	TGCAGTGCGTTCAGGGGGGAAAAACTGTTTTTT
TRBV14	TRBJ1-1	-	-	CASSPLSPNTEAFF	TGTGCCAGCAGCCCCTTAAGCCCGAACACTGAAGCTTTCTTT
TRBV14	TRBJ1-4	-	-	CASSQGNGLKPIF	TGTGCCAGCAGCCAAGGGAATGGGCTAAAACCCATTTTT
TRBV10-3	TRBJ2-3	-	TRBD2	CAISAREVSDTQYF	TGTGCCATCAGTGCCCGGGAGGTATCAGATACGCAGTATTTT
TRBV19	TRBJ1-1	-	-	CASSTTGFAEAFF	TGTGCCAGTAGTACGACAGGATTCGCTGAAGCTTTCTTT
TRBV7-3	TRBJ2-2	-	-	CASSLQANTGELFF	TGTGCCAGCAGCCTCCAAGCGAACACCGGGGAGCTGTTTTTT
TRBV5-1	TRBJ2-5	-	-	CASSPSPGPGETQYF	TGCGCCAGCAGCCCTTCTCCGGGACCGGGGGAGACCCAGTACTTC
TRBV5-5	TRBJ2-3	-	TRBD2	CASSLVAGGTDTQYF	TGTGCCAGCAGCTTGGTAGCGGGGGGTACAGATACGCAGTATTTT
TRBV7-9	TRBJ1-1	once	TRBD1	CASSKQGTGTEAFF	TGTGCCAGCAGCAAACAGGGGACGGGCACTGAAGCTTTCTTT
TRBV30	TRBJ1-2	once	TRBD1	CAWSRGQGNGYTF	TGTGCCTGGAGTCGGGGACAGGGAAATGGCTACACCTTC
TRBV12-3/TRBV12-4	TRBJ1-6	-	-	CASSLSGQGANSPLHF	TGTGCCAGCAGCCTATCAGGCCAAGGGGCTAATTCACCCCTCCACTTT
TRBV28	TRBJ1-5	-	-	CASSLGNNQPQHF	TGTGCCAGCAGTTTGGGTAACAATCAGCCCCAGCATTTT
TRBV7-2	TRBJ2-7	-	TRBD1	CASSQGRGLAGEQYF	TGTGCCAGCAGCCAGGGCAGGGGGCTAGCCGGTGAGCAGTACTTC
TRBV19	TRBJ2-1	-	-	CASSIQKTRSIVQFF	TGTGCCAGTAGTATCCAGAAGACCCGATCAATTGTGCAGTTCTTC
TRBV5-4	TRBJ1-2	-	-	CASSFMQAEGYTF	TGTGCCAGCAGCTTTATGCAGGCGGAGGGCTACACCTTC
TRBV23-1	TRBJ1-6	once	TRBD1	CASSQSQRTGNSPLHF	TGCGCCAGCAGTCAATCGCAGCGGACAGGGAATTCACCCCTCCACTTT
TRBV2	TRBJ1-4	-	TRBD1	CASGPTGAGEKLFF	TGTGCCAGCGGGCCGACAGGGGCGGGAGAAAAACTGTTTTTT
TRBV12-3/TRBV12-4	TRBJ1-4	-	TRBD1	CASRRDRKLFF	TGTGCCAGCAGAAGGGACAGAAAACTGTTTTTT
TRBV7-9	TRBJ1-2	-	-	CASSPANYGYTF	TGTGCCAGCAGCCCAGCGAACTATGGCTACACCTTC
TRBV29-1	TRBJ1-2	-	-	CSVEERSGIYGYTF	TGCAGCGTTGAAGAACGTTCGGGGATCTATGGCTACACCTTC
TRBV4-2	TRBJ1-2	-	-	CASSPGGFGYTF	TGTGCCAGCAGCCCAGGAGGCTTTGGCTACACCTTC
TRBV5-6	TRBJ1-5	-	TRBD1	CASSLGQGNRNQPQHF	TGTGCCAGCAGCTTGGGACAGGGTAATCGCAATCAGCCCCAGCATTTT